The next 12 T cell receptor beta chains were all read from a single sample in a study of immune evolution from preneoplasia to lung adenocarcinoma. Assay used: immunoSEQ multiplex PCR; TCRdb lists only in-frame clones, some missing. Of roughly 2,600 clones in the sample, under 85% were seen once. Input material: FFPE adjacent normal lung tissue. Source of these receptors: an older person with lung adenocarcinoma.

This clone was recorded only once. The gene calls are TRBV2 and TRBJ2-1; D gene uncertain. With 4 bases removed from V and 6 bases from J, the gap between germline ends came to 7 bases. The CDR3 runs 12 residues. Looked up from germline, CDR1 is SNHLY and CDR2 is FYNNEI. The DNA for the CDR3 is TGTGCCAGCAGTGGACTCTCCAATGAGCAGTTCTTC. It specifies CASSGLSNEQFF.

This clone has a handful of counts. V and J are TRBV4-1 and TRBJ2-6; TRBD2 matches 7 bases. The CDR3 consists of 19 residues. V shed 1 base and J 0 bases; nucleotides not matched to a gene: 9. The germline V gene encodes CDR1 MGHRA and CDR2 YSYEKL. CDR3 nucleotides: TGCGCCAGCAGCCAAGTCGGACTAGGCGACCTCTCTGGGGCCAACGTCCTGACTTTC. Translating gives CASSQVGLGDLSGANVLTF.

This clone turned up a few times. This chain uses TRBV11-3 with TRBJ2-2; D ambiguous. V was trimmed by 3 bases and J by 0 bases, leaving 11 bases between them. CDR3 length equals 16 residues. From germline, CDR1 is SGHNT and CDR2 YENEEA. The CDR3 sequence: CASSFGRTPNTGELFF. CDR3 sequence (DNA): TGTGCCAGCAGCTTCGGACGCACGCCGAACACCGGGGAGCTGTTTTTT.

This rearrangement joins TRBV15 to TRBJ1-4; D is unclear. The germline V gene encodes CDR1 LNHNV and CDR2 YYDKDF (reference sequence). Trimming took 5 bases from V and 5 from J, leaving 6 bases between them. This CDR3 has 12 residues. The CDR3 bases are TGTGCCACCAGCCCGGAGAATGAAAAACTGTTTTTT. Amino acids: CATSPENEKLFF.

This clone was observed a single time. The CDR3 nucleotides are TGTGCCAGCAGCTATGACAGGGGATGGGGCTACACCTTC. Encoded protein: CASSYDRGWGYTF. J is TRBJ1-2 and V is TRBV7-8; 8 bases align to TRBD1. Per germline, CDR1 SGHVS and CDR2 FQNEAQ. Germline trimming cut 4 bases from V and 8 bases from J; bases unmatched to any gene: 6. The CDR3 spans 13 residues.

The rearrangement uses TRBV10-3 and TRBJ1-6; 8 positions match TRBD1. Germline V gene data show CDR1 as ENHRY and CDR2 as SYGVKD. This CDR3 is 13 amino acids long. Trimming took 6 bases from V and 8 from J; bases not matched to a gene: 3. The CDR3, as DNA: TGTGCCATCAGGGACAGGGAGGATTCACCCCTCCACTTT. Residues: CAIRDREDSPLHF.

The V and J genes are TRBV9 and TRBJ1-1; tentative D call: TRBD1 (6 bases). This CDR3 is built from 15 residues. V was trimmed by 5 bases and J by 10 bases, leaving 24 bases between them. The V gene's germline CDR1 is SGDLS and CDR2 YYNGEE. As DNA, the CDR3 is TGTGCCAGCAGTCCCACGGGGGGGCGCGGTAGTGGAGCTTTCTTT. Translating gives CASSPTGGRGSGAFF. The full variable domain, in which reference TRBV9 and TRBJ1-1 provide the parts outside the CDR3, is DSGVTQTPKHLITATGQRVTLRCSPRSGDLSVYWYQQSLDQGLQFLIQYYNGEERAKGNILERFSAQQFPDLHSELNLSSLELGDSALYFCASSPTGGRGSGAFFGQGTRLTVV.

This clone showed up just once. This chain uses TRBV7-8 with TRBJ1-1; D remains unclear. The germline gives CDR1 SGHVS, CDR2 FQNEAQ. V gave up 7 bases and J gave up 6 bases, with 27 bases separating them. The CDR3 totals 17 residues. The CDR3 reads CASTPLGGMVGGAEAFF. In DNA, the CDR3 is TGTGCCAGCACCCCTTTAGGCGGTATGGTCGGCGGCGCTGAAGCTTTCTTT. Full variable domain (missing parts from reference TRBV7-8 and TRBJ1-1): GAGVSQSPRYKVAKRGQDVALRCDPISGHVSLFWYQQALGQGPEFLTYFQNEAQLDKSGLPSDRFFAERPEGSVSTLKIQRTQQEDSAVYLCASTPLGGMVGGAEAFFGQGTRLTVV.

This sequence joins TRBV6-6 and TRBJ1-5; TRBD1 might be the D (5 bases). Germline values: CDR1 MNHNY, CDR2 SVGAGI (reference sequence). Trimming removed 2 bases at V and 7 bases at J, with 9 bases between. This CDR3 has 13 amino acids. The CDR3 is CASSYRGGQPQHF. DNA of the CDR3: TGTGCCAGCAGTTACAGGGGAGGGCAGCCCCAGCATTTT.

The chain joins TRBV4-1 to TRBJ1-6; TRBD1 matches 7 bases. V lost 8 bases, J lost 8 bases, and 12 bases stayed unmatched. Germline CDR1 MGHRA, CDR2 YSYEKL. This CDR3 has 15 residues. The CDR3 DNA is TGCGCCAGCCAAAAGGAGACAGGGCGTTATTCACCCCTCCACTTT. Residues: CASQKETGRYSPLHF.

This rearrangement joins TRBV6-7 to TRBJ1-6, with D hard to call. TRBV6-7 is assigned to the ORF class and has an uncertain function. This CDR3 contains 15 residues. With 4 bases removed from V and 6 bases from J, the gap between germline ends came to 13 bases. The CDR3 sequence is CASSWTREGNSPLHF. The DNA for the CDR3 is TGTGCCAGCAGTTGGACTCGCGAGGGTAATTCACCCCTCCACTTT.

The genes are TRBV7-9 and TRBJ2-5, with D possibly being TRBD2 (6 bases). The CDR3 sequence is 15 residues long. Trimming cost V 5 bases and J 4 bases, with 17 bases left between them. Germline-derived CDR1 and CDR2 are SEHNR and FQNEAQ (reference sequence). The CDR3 bases are TGTGCCAGCAGCCCACTTACTAGGGGAGGAGAGACCCAGTACTTC. Protein sequence: CASSPLTRGGETQYF.